The T cell receptor (beta chain) under discussion was sequenced for a study of T cells in localized non-small cell lung cancer. General observations from the study: Sequencing covered just one tumor region, so heterogeneity cannot be ruled out. The appearance of a median about 62 of the top 100 tumor clones was seen in adjacent lung. Among the tissues sampled, uninvolved adjacent lung had the highest T cell clonality, above tumor.

In germline, CDR1 is SQVTM, CDR2 ANQGSEA. Trimming at V came to 3 bases and at J to 2 bases, leaving 6 bases not matched to a gene. The CDR3 runs 15 residues. On this clone itself: Antigen unknown.

The table came from immunoSEQ multiplex PCR; TCRdb's copy has only in-frame clones and leaves some out. This table holds roughly 3,800 clones, about 31% found once. This TCR was recovered from a man aged 35-75 years with stage I lung adenocarcinoma. The genes are TRBV29-1 and TRBJ2-7; TRBD1 aligns across 11 bases. The sequencing here drew on lung tumor tissue, taken before any cancer treatment. The CDR3 nucleotides are TGCAGCGTTGATGGCGGACAGGGGGCCACCTACGAGCAGTACTTC. Amino acids: CSVDGGQGATYEQYF.